The clone carrying this TCR beta chain was seen more than once but under ten times. Gene names and germline match the mouse. The read ends 1 residue shy of where the CDR3 ends; the end is completed using the germline J gene. CDR1 KGHTA and CDR2 FQNQQP come from the germline V gene. The CDR3 runs to 13 residues. This sample is drawn from a study of tissue T cells after allogeneic stem cell transplantation. Time point in this sample: mouse harvest day 14 after allogeneic transplant. Each mouse received 10^7 T-cell-depleted marrow cells plus 10^6 splenic CD5+ T cells by tail vein. Repertoires were generated with immunoSEQ multiplex PCR, while TCRdb's copy carries only in-frame clones and drops some. This table has several thousand clones, approximately 29% appearing once.

The chain joins TRBV23 to TRBJ2-3; the table gives TRBD1 as D, unverified against the DNA. This TCR came from a female BALB/c mouse given C57BL/6 T cells with graft-versus-host disease after an allogeneic hematopoietic cell transplant. Source material: skin. The DNA read from the CDR3 is TGCTCCAGCAGCGGGACAGGGACAGAAACGCTGTAT. Translation: CSSSGTGTETLY. The CDR3 as a whole reads CSSSGTGTETLYF.